The table lists the clone carrying this TCR beta chain with many counts. The antigen is undetermined. TCRdb analysed the RT-PCR reads with MiXCR anew, one entry per CDR3 protein. The sample includes roughly 700,000 distinct CDR3 sequences, around 14% seen only once; the top ten take 11%. This sample was included in a study of response to subunit inactivated influenza vaccine. Findings of the study overall: Every seasonal influenza vaccination brings in few new T cells, the authors suggested.

This CDR3 has 18 residues. V was clipped by 4 bases and J by 2 bases; unmatched bases: 11. The germline V gene encodes CDR1 SGDLS and CDR2 YYNGEE. The receptor was derived from a man aged 50 to 60 who received an inactivated influenza vaccine. The rearrangement uses TRBV9 and TRBJ2-2; TRBD2 agrees at 10 bases. Sample: PBMCs from blood, taken about 11 days after vaccination. The CDR3: CASSTSLGLAANTGELFF. CDR3 DNA sequence: TGTGCCAGCAGCACAAGCCTCGGACTAGCGGCTAACACCGGGGAGCTGTTTTTT.